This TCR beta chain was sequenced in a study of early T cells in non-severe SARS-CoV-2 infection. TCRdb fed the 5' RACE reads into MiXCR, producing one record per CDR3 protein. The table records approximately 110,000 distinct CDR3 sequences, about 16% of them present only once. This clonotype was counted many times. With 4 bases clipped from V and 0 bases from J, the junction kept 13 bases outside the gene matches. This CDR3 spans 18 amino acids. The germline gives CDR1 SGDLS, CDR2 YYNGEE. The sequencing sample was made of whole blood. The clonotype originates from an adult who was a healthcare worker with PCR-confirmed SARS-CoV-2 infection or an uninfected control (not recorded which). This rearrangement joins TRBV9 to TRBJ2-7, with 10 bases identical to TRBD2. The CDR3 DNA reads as TGTGCCAGCAGCCGAACTCCTACTAGCGGGGTTTTCTCCTACGAGCAGTACTTC. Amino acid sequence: CASSRTPTSGVFSYEQYF. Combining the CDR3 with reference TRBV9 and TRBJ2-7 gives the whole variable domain DSGVTQTPKHLITATGQRVTLRCSPRSGDLSVYWYQQSLDQGLQFLIQYYNGEERAKGNILERFSAQQFPDLHSELNLSSLELGDSALYFCASSRTPTSGVFSYEQYFGPGTRLTVT.